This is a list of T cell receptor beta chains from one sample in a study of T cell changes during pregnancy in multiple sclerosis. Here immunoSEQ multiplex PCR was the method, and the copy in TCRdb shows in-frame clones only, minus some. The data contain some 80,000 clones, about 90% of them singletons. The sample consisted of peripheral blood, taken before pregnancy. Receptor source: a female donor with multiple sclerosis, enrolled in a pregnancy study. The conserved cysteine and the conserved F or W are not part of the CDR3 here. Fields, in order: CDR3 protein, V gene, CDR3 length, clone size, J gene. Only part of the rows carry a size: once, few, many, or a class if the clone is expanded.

ASPRGGLKRGTEAF,TRBV6-7,14,NA,TRBJ1-1
ASSVDPLSGSGRANEQY,TRBV9,17,NA,TRBJ2-7
ASRGNRGGTGELF,TRBV19,13,NA,TRBJ2-2
ASSRSGNEQF,TRBV6-5,10,once,TRBJ2-1
ASSSRGGTFTGELF,TRBV6-5,14,NA,TRBJ2-2
ASKPGLASYEQY,TRBV5-4,12,NA,TRBJ2-7
ASSLGPGINYGYT,TRBV5-4,13,NA,TRBJ1-2
ASSFGGRALDEQY,TRBV5-8,13,NA,TRBJ2-7
AWRLAGILNYNEQF,TRBV30,14,once,TRBJ2-1
SVEASGRTGVWTDTQY,TRBV29-1,16,NA,TRBJ2-3
ASSQADRFETQY,TRBV4-1,12,few,TRBJ2-5
ATKGGAGANVLT,TRBV27,12,NA,TRBJ2-6
ASSNRGYSNQPQH,TRBV27,13,NA,TRBJ1-5
ASSSSAGGDNEQF,TRBV7-3,13,few,TRBJ2-1
ASSADRDIKY,TRBV27,10,NA,TRBJ2-4
AWSVSQGYEQY,TRBV30,11,NA,TRBJ2-7
ATSAGAQQPQH,TRBV15,11,few,TRBJ1-5
ASSLASRGFSKDTQY,TRBV5-1,15,NA,TRBJ2-3
ASSSRLANEQF,TRBV7-8,11,NA,TRBJ2-1
ASSLRGGEGGYT,TRBV27,12,NA,TRBJ1-2
ASSEAPGVGELF,TRBV6-1,12,NA,TRBJ2-2
ASAAGAGVEDWTQY,TRBV5-1,14,once,TRBJ2-5
ASSPGGLGQF,TRBV7-9,10,once,TRBJ2-1
ASSHAQGYEQY,TRBV7-3,11,NA,TRBJ2-7
ASRGLAGGPILGEQF,TRBV4-1,15,NA,TRBJ2-1
ASSPGTASNTIY,TRBV28,12,NA,TRBJ1-3
ASSQTPLTGGRYGYT,TRBV4-1,15,NA,TRBJ1-2
AWSFGTSGNYEQY,TRBV30,13,NA,TRBJ2-7
ASSLEGGAGMAYEQY,TRBV7-9,15,NA,TRBJ2-7
ASSLEGDYEQY,TRBV13,11,few,TRBJ2-7
ASMRPSTGSHEQY,TRBV27,13,NA,TRBJ2-7
ASSGAVTTGELF,TRBV2,12,NA,TRBJ2-2
ASSQEARYEQY,TRBV4-1,11,NA,TRBJ2-7
ASSTPRDTEAF,TRBV5-1,11,NA,TRBJ1-1
ASSVVGGGRYNEQF,TRBV9,14,NA,TRBJ2-1
ASSVAAGELF,TRBV9,10,NA,TRBJ2-2
ASSLAWTGGDEQY,TRBV5-1,13,once,TRBJ2-7
ASSATSGRVQETQY,TRBV5-6,14,NA,TRBJ2-5
ASSSGGGGTEAF,TRBV7-9,12,NA,TRBJ1-1
ASSQATQIPNNEQF,TRBV4-3,14,NA,TRBJ2-1
ASSLRQASSGNTIY,TRBV11-2,14,NA,TRBJ1-3
ASSLIGLVYNEQF,TRBV5-1,13,NA,TRBJ2-1
ASRHRATDTQY,TRBV28,11,NA,TRBJ2-3